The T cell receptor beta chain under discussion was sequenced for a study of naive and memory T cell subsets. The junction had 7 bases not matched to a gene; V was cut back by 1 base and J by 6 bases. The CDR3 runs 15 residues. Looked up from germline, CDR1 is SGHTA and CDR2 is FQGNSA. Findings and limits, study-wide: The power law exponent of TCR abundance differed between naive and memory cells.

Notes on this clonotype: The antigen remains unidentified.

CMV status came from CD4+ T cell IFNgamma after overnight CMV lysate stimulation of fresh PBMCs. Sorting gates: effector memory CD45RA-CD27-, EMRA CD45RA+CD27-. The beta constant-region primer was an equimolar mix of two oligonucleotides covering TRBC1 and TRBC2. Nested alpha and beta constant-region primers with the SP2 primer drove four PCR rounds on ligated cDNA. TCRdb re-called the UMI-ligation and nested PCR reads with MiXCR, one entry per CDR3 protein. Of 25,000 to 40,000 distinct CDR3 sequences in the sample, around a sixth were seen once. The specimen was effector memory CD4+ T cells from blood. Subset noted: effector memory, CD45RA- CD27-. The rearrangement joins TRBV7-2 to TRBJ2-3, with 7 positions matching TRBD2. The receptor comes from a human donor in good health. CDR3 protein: CASSLVGGSGDTQYF. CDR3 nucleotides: TGTGCCAGCAGCTTAGTGGGCGGGAGCGGGGATACGCAGTATTTT.